Below are 22 T cell receptor beta chains sequenced from a single sample in a study of long-term antiretroviral therapy in people with HIV (dated by TCRdb to between 2021 and 2022). Sequencing of the TRB variable region was done with the immunoSEQ hsTCRB v3.0 assay at survey level resolution. TCRdb limited this immuneACCESS table to in-frame rearrangements with V and J called. A share of clones is missing; checked studies link under half to unresolved V genes, and the rest is unexplained. Present in this sample are approximately 21,000 clones, over 75% of which were seen just once. The top ten clonotypes cover 7.2% of the sample. This specimen consisted of unsorted PBMCs, obtained 1.5 years after starting antiretroviral therapy. The receptor source for this set is a man aged 25-45 years with HIV.

This rearrangement joins TRBV7-6 to TRBJ1-3; 9 positions agree with TRBD1. CDR1 and CDR2 from the germline V gene are SGHVS and FNYEAQ. V was clipped by 5 bases and J by 9 bases; unmatched bases: 5. This CDR3 comprises 13 residues. CDR3 nucleotides: TGTGCCAGCAGCGGGACAGGGCGGCGCACCATATATTTT. Its protein product is CASSGTGRRTIYF.

The chain recombines TRBV18 with TRBJ2-7; the D gene is possibly TRBD2 (5 bases). Germline assignment: CDR1 KGHSH and CDR2 LQKENI. This CDR3 comprises 13 residues. Trimming stripped 6 bases from V and 1 base from J, with 10 bases between. The CDR3 bases are TGTGCCAGCTCGGGGAGAGAATCCTACGAGCAGTACTTC. It codes for CASSGRESYEQYF.

This clone turned up a few times. The gene calls are TRBV5-1 and TRBJ1-3; D not resolved. The V and J ends lost 0 bases and 0 bases respectively, with 7 bases between them. This CDR3 region has 15 residues. Per germline, CDR1 SGHRS and CDR2 YFSETQ. CDR3 in DNA: TGCGCCAGCAGCTTGGAACGTAGCTCTGGAAACACCATATATTTT. This codes for CASSLERSSGNTIYF. Full variable domain (rest looked up from reference TRBV5-1 and TRBJ1-3): KAGVTQTPRYLIKTRGQQVTLSCSPISGHRSVSWYQQTPGQGLQFLFEYFSETQRNKGNFPGRFSGRQFSNSRSEMNVSTLELGDSALYLCASSLERSSGNTIYFGEGSWLTVV.

V and J are TRBV20-1 and TRBJ2-7, with no clear D. CDR1 and CDR2 from the germline V gene are DFQATT and SNEGSKA (reference sequence). This CDR3 is built from 11 residues. With 3 bases removed from V and 0 bases from J, the gap between germline ends came to 3 bases. CDR3 in amino acids: CSASFSYEQYF. The CDR3 DNA reads TGCAGTGCTAGTTTCTCCTACGAGCAGTACTTC.

The CDR3: CASSPGQLGQFF. DNA for the CDR3: TGTGCCAGCAGCCCGGGACAGCTGGGGCAGTTCTTC. The chain is built from TRBV28 and TRBJ2-1, with TRBD1 matching over 7 bases. The ends lost 6 bases at V and 12 bases at J; junction bases unmatched: 8. Germline V lookup: CDR1 MDHEN, CDR2 SYDVKM. The CDR3 loop spans 12 amino acids.

V is TRBV28 and J is TRBJ1-4; a possible D gene is TRBD1 (5 bases). Per the germline V gene, CDR1 is MDHEN and CDR2 is SYDVKM. V gave up 7 bases and J gave up 4 bases, with 13 bases separating them. This CDR3 spans 14 amino acids. This CDR3 is CASKAWGVNEKLFF. The CDR3 DNA sequence: TGTGCCAGCAAAGCCTGGGGGGTTAATGAAAAACTGTTTTTT.

The chain joins TRBV18 to TRBJ1-5, with 7 bases aligning to TRBD1. J was trimmed by 3 bases and V by 1 base; bases with no gene match: 3. CDR3 size: 15 residues. The germline V gene encodes CDR1 KGHSH and CDR2 LQKENI. In nucleotides, the CDR3 is TGTGCCAGCTCACCACAGGGGGCCCTCAATCAGCCCCAGCATTTT. Translating it yields CASSPQGALNQPQHF.

The J gene is TRBJ2-7, the V gene TRBV6-1; D ambiguous. In germline, CDR1 is MNHNS, CDR2 SASEGT. The CDR3 has 11 amino acids. V was pared by 3 bases and J by 3 bases, with 3 bases between. The CDR3 reads CASSDFYEQYF. CDR3 bases: TGTGCCAGCAGTGATTTCTACGAGCAGTACTTC.

The V gene is TRBV30, the J gene TRBJ2-7; 12 nucleotides align to TRBD2. Germline trimming cut 1 base from V and 6 bases from J; bases unmatched to any gene: 7. The CDR3 is 15 residues long. Germline V gene sequence: CDR1 GTSNPN, CDR2 SVGIG (reference sequence). In DNA, the CDR3 is TGTGCCTGGAGTGATCGACTAGCGGGAGTACGCGAGCAGTACTTC. Its protein product is CAWSDRLAGVREQYF. Using reference TRBV30 and TRBJ2-7 for the parts outside the CDR3, the full variable domain is SQTIHQWPATLVQPVGSPLSLECTVEGTSNPNLYWYRQAAGRGLQLLFYSVGIGQISSEVPQNLSASRPQDRQFILSSKKLLLSDSGFYLCAWSDRLAGVREQYFGPGTRLTVT.

The chain uses TRBV9 and TRBJ1-5; 7 bases fit TRBD1. There are 14 residues in the CDR3. Per germline, CDR1 SGDLS and CDR2 YYNGEE. With 7 bases clipped from V and 2 bases from J, the junction kept 6 bases outside the gene matches. CDR3 sequence reads: CASGGGGGNQPQHF. The CDR3, as DNA: TGTGCCAGCGGGGGAGGGGGCGGCAATCAGCCCCAGCATTTT. Based on the CDR3 plus reference TRBV9 and TRBJ1-5, the full variable domain is DSGVTQTPKHLITATGQRVTLRCSPRSGDLSVYWYQQSLDQGLQFLIQYYNGEERAKGNILERFSAQQFPDLHSELNLSSLELGDSALYFCASGGGGGNQPQHFGDGTRLSIL.

The V and J genes are TRBV7-9 and TRBJ2-1; no clear D gene. The V and J ends lost 1 base and 7 bases respectively, with 2 bases between them. This CDR3 has 11 amino acids. Germline CDR1 and CDR2: SEHNR and FQNEAQ (reference sequence). The DNA of the CDR3 is TGTGCCAGCAGCTTAGGGAATGAGCAGTTCTTC. It codes for CASSLGNEQFF.

J is TRBJ1-1 and V is TRBV7-6; no reliable D call. V was cut by 4 bases and J by 0 bases, with 3 bases left in between. Germline V CDR1 and CDR2: SGHVS, FNYEAQ. CDR3 length equals 12 residues. CDR3 amino acids: CASSSVNTEAFF. DNA of the CDR3: TGTGCCAGCAGCTCGGTGAACACTGAAGCTTTCTTT.

The chain carries TRBV19 and TRBJ2-1; 9 bases align to TRBD1. Germline V gene lookup returns CDR1 LNHDA and CDR2 SQIVND (reference sequence). With V trimmed by 7 bases and J by 8 bases, 9 bases remained unmatched. The length of the CDR3 is 14 residues. DNA of the CDR3: TGTGCCAGTAAAAGGACAGGGGCTATCGATGAGCAGTTCTTC. It translates to CASKRTGAIDEQFF.

This clone was found once. The CDR3 DNA follows: TGTGCCACCAGCAGAGATAGACTAGCGGGGGCCAGGGACGAGCAGTACTTC. This codes for CATSRDRLAGARDEQYF. This chain connects TRBV15 to TRBJ2-7; 12 bases agree with TRBD2. The germline CDR1 and CDR2 sequences are LNHNV and YYDKDF (reference sequence). This CDR3 comprises 17 residues. Trimming removed 0 bases from V and 5 bases from J; junction bases left unmatched: 8.

The chain is built from TRBV19 and TRBJ2-7; perhaps TRBD1 as D (5 bases). CDR1 is LNHDA and CDR2 is SQIVND in the germline V gene (reference sequence). V lost 3 bases and J lost 1, with 13 bases in between. The CDR3 loop spans 15 amino acids. This chain's CDR3 is CASSIASRESYEQYF. The CDR3 DNA sequence: TGTGCCAGTAGTATCGCCTCCAGGGAATCCTACGAGCAGTACTTC.

V usage is TRBV6-6 and J usage is TRBJ2-5, with D possibly being TRBD1 or TRBD2 (5 bases each). V was pared by 10 bases and J by 5 bases, with 14 bases between. In germline, CDR1 is MNHNY, CDR2 SVGAGI (reference sequence). The CDR3 sequence is 12 residues long. The CDR3 DNA is TGTGCCACCGAGGGGCTTCGGGAGACCCAGTACTTC. It specifies CATEGLRETQYF.

The rearrangement joins TRBV6-1 to TRBJ1-5, with 7 nucleotides matching TRBD1. In germline, CDR1 is MNHNS, CDR2 SASEGT. J was trimmed by 0 bases and V by 6 bases; bases with no gene match: 5. This CDR3 is built from 15 residues. CDR3 sequence: CASRTGPYSNQPQHF. The CDR3 DNA is TGTGCCAGCAGGACAGGGCCGTATAGCAATCAGCCCCAGCATTTT.

The gene calls are TRBV4-2 and TRBJ2-2; D is possibly TRBD1 (5 bases). CDR3 length equals 17 residues. V was shortened by 1 base and J by 7 bases, with 19 bases between the two germline ends. Per germline, CDR1 LGHNA and CDR2 YNFKEQ. CDR3 sequence: CASSQVFPLRGSGELFF. The CDR3, as DNA: TGTGCCAGCAGCCAAGTCTTCCCCCTAAGGGGAAGCGGGGAGCTGTTTTTT.

The chain couples TRBV7-9 to TRBJ2-3; D is uncertain. CDR3 length: 15 residues. Trimming took off 5 bases at V and 0 bases at J, with 12 bases between the two ends. Looked up from germline, CDR1 is SEHNR and CDR2 is FQNEAQ (reference sequence). As DNA, the CDR3 is TGTGCCAGCAGCACGTACAGCGTTAGCACAGATACGCAGTATTTT. As protein: CASSTYSVSTDTQYF.

The chain links TRBV5-1 to TRBJ2-7; D may correspond to TRBD1 or TRBD2 (5 bases each). This CDR3 comprises 13 residues. Germline V gives CDR1 SGHRS, CDR2 YFSETQ. V lost 0 bases and J lost 6, with 10 bases in between. The CDR3 region has the DNA TGCGCCAGCAGCTTGGGAGGGGCAATCGAGCAGTACTTC. Its translation: CASSLGGAIEQYF.

This clone came up once. V and J are TRBV4-2 and TRBJ2-3; 8 bases are a match to TRBD2. The germline V gene encodes CDR1 LGHNA and CDR2 YNFKEQ. Unmatched junction bases numbered 16, after V lost 6 bases and J lost 2 bases. The CDR3 covers 18 residues. The CDR3, as DNA: TGTGCCAGCAGTCTCACTGTCGCGGGACTAGGGATCACAGATACGCAGTATTTT. This sequence encodes CASSLTVAGLGITDTQYF.

The chain carries TRBV10-3 and TRBJ2-3; D perhaps matches TRBD2 (5 bases). This CDR3 has 15 amino acids. CDR1 and CDR2 from the germline V gene are ENHRY and SYGVKD. With 6 bases removed from V and 0 bases from J, the gap between germline ends came to 13 bases. CDR3 protein: CAISSGSPSTDTQYF. The CDR3 nucleotides read TGTGCCATCAGCTCGGGGAGCCCTAGCACAGATACGCAGTATTTT.